The T cell receptor (beta chain) described here comes from a study of identical twins. TCRdb reprocessed the 5' RACE reads with MiXCR, giving one entry per CDR3 protein. The sample holds around 490,000 distinct CDR3 sequences; over 11% are singletons and the top ten take 0.8% to 1%. The V end was cut by 3 bases, the J end by 5 bases, with 7 bases between. This CDR3 comprises 12 residues. Germline V lookup: CDR1 KGHSH, CDR2 LQKENI. This sample also appeared in a second study, on yellow fever vaccine responses in identical twins.

The chain uses TRBV18 and TRBJ2-5; no definite D call. The sequencing sample was made of CD4+ T cells sorted from blood. This TCR was recovered from a woman aged 18-29 years in good health. The CDR3 region is CASSPIGETQYF. For the CDR3, the DNA is TGTGCCAGCTCACCGATCGGGGAGACCCAGTACTTC.